Below are 13 T cell receptor beta chains sequenced from a single sample in a study of PD-1 blockade in classical Hodgkin lymphoma. The repertoire was sequenced with immunoSEQ multiplex PCR; TCRdb's copy has only in-frame clones and lacks some. The data show 10,000 or so clones, around 80% seen once. The time point here: cycle 4 day 1 (C4D1), after five to seven weeks of nivolumab. Brentuximab vedotin exposure varied, and every patient relapsed after autologous stem cell transplantation. Thawed PBMCs were the source of CD4+ T cells, purified by magnetic negative selection. Sequencing was performed on CD4+ T cells from blood, taken before the fourth cycle of nivolumab. All receptors derive from a human donor with classical Hodgkin lymphoma.

The V gene is TRBV11-3, the J gene TRBJ2-3; 10 bases line up with TRBD2. V lost 5 bases and J lost 6; bases outside the gene matches: 11. This CDR3 region has 16 residues. Germline lookup yields CDR1 SGHNT and CDR2 YENEEA. The CDR3 here is CASSPRERGGPDTQYF. For the CDR3, the DNA is TGTGCCAGCAGCCCCCGCGAGCGGGGGGGCCCCGATACGCAGTATTTT.

This sequence joins TRBV7-3 and TRBJ2-1; weak D call: TRBD2 (6 bases). Germline lookup yields CDR1 SGHTA and CDR2 FQGTGA. Between the trimmed V and J ends, which lost 0 bases and 8 bases, there was a span of 17 bases. CDR3 length equals 16 residues. This chain's CDR3 is CASSLTERAPRDEQFF. CDR3 sequence (DNA): TGTGCCAGCAGCTTAACTGAGCGGGCCCCTAGGGATGAGCAGTTCTTC.

This clone was counted only a few times. The rearrangement uses TRBV19 and TRBJ1-4; D gene uncertain. The germline V gene has CDR1 LNHDA and CDR2 SQIVND (reference sequence). Trimming removed 1 base from V and 5 bases from J, with 5 bases in between. This CDR3 spans 13 amino acids. The CDR3 DNA reads as TGTGCCAGTAGTATAGCTCTAAATGAAAAACTGTTTTTT. The encoded protein is CASSIALNEKLFF. The variable domain in full, with the rest retrieved from reference TRBV19 and TRBJ1-4, is DGGITQSPKYLFRKEGQNVTLSCEQNLNHDAMYWYRQDPGQGLRLIYYSQIVNDFQKGDIAEGYSVSREKKESFPLTVTSAQKNPTAFYLCASSIALNEKLFFGSGTQLSVL.

The CDR3 reads CASRQWGNEQFF. The CDR3, as DNA: TGTGCCAGTAGACAGTGGGGGAATGAGCAGTTCTTC. V gene TRBV19 combines with J gene TRBJ2-1, with D perhaps matching TRBD1 or TRBD2 (5 bases each). The germline V gene encodes CDR1 LNHDA and CDR2 SQIVND (reference sequence). The length of the CDR3 is 12 residues. Trimming shortened V by 6 bases and J by 7 bases, and 10 bases separated the two germline ends.

The rearrangement links TRBV11-2 to TRBJ2-2, with 7 bases aligning to TRBD1. This CDR3 is built from 15 residues. Per germline, CDR1 SGHAT and CDR2 FQNNGV. The trim removed 4 bases at V and 6 bases at J, leaving 8 bases unmatched. Written as DNA, the CDR3 is TGTGCCAGCAGCTCTATACAGGGGCAGGCCGGGGAGCTGTTTTTT. Amino acids: CASSSIQGQAGELFF.

The chain carries TRBV19 and TRBJ2-1; 8 nucleotides align to TRBD2. V was clipped by 5 bases and J by 9 bases; unmatched bases: 6. In germline, CDR1 is LNHDA, CDR2 SQIVND (reference sequence). This CDR3 spans 13 amino acids. The CDR3 here is CASSAGGAGEQFF. The CDR3 coding sequence is TGTGCCAGTAGTGCCGGGGGGGCTGGTGAGCAGTTCTTC.

In DNA, the CDR3 is TGTGCCTCTAGGGCTAGTGGCACAGATACGCAGTATTTT. Translation gives CASRASGTDTQYF. This chain links TRBV19 with TRBJ2-3; D ambiguous. V was clipped by 11 bases and J by 1 base, with 13 bases between them. Per the germline V gene, CDR1 is LNHDA and CDR2 is SQIVND (reference sequence). The CDR3 is 13 amino acids.

The V and J genes are TRBV18 and TRBJ2-1; D call uncertain. This CDR3 region has 11 residues. Trimming removed 2 bases from V and 7 bases from J, with 3 bases in between. Per germline, CDR1 KGHSH and CDR2 LQKENI. CDR3 nucleotides: TGTGCCAGCTCACCAGGGAATGAGCAGTTCTTC. This encodes CASSPGNEQFF.

This clone was picked up a small number of times. V usage is TRBV2 and J usage is TRBJ2-4; 7 bases agree with TRBD2. V dropped 8 bases and J dropped 9; count of bases not matched to a gene: 13. CDR3 size: 14 residues. Germline V gene lookup returns CDR1 SNHLY and CDR2 FYNNEI. DNA of the CDR3: TGTGCCAGCTGTTCCGCGGGGGACGGTAGCATTCAGTACTTC. This encodes CASCSAGDGSIQYF.

The J gene is TRBJ1-4, the V gene TRBV28; D call uncertain. Deletions cut 2 bases from V and 4 bases from J, with 14 bases between. This CDR3 is 16 amino acids long. Germline V gene sequence: CDR1 MDHEN, CDR2 SYDVKM. This chain's CDR3 is CASSLIGDWGNEKLFF. The CDR3 bases are TGTGCCAGCAGTTTAATCGGGGATTGGGGTAATGAAAAACTGTTTTTT.

V and J are TRBV18 and TRBJ2-2; 8 bases align to TRBD1. Germline lookup yields CDR1 KGHSH and CDR2 LQKENI. The CDR3 is 15 amino acids. V lost 2 bases to trimming and J lost 3 bases; unmatched junction nucleotides: 2. CDR3 sequence: CASSPRQGYTGELFF. Here the CDR3 DNA reads TGTGCCAGCTCACCAAGACAGGGGTACACCGGGGAGCTGTTTTTT.

The V and J genes are TRBV4-1 and TRBJ2-1, with 9 bases matching TRBD1. Germline V gives CDR1 MGHRA, CDR2 YSYEKL. The V gene end was trimmed by 1 base and the J gene end by 2 bases; junction bases not matched to a gene: 0. The CDR3 contains 15 residues. This chain's CDR3 is CASSQGDRAYNEQFF. CDR3 DNA sequence: TGCGCCAGCAGCCAAGGGGACAGGGCCTACAATGAGCAGTTCTTC.

The chain combines TRBV30 with TRBJ1-2, with TRBD1 matching over 7 bases. CDR1 is GTSNPN, CDR2 SVGIG, per germline (reference sequence). V gave up 3 bases and J gave up 8 bases; unmatched junction bases: 6. This CDR3 contains 12 residues. The CDR3 DNA reads TGTGCCTGGAGCGTGGGACAGTTCGGCTACACCTTC. Its protein product is CAWSVGQFGYTF.